Each of the 32 T cell receptor beta chains below was sequenced from the same sample in a study of tumor-infiltrating lymphocytes in oesophageal squamous cell carcinoma. One entry per CDR3 protein results from TCRdb running MiXCR on the PCR reads. In the table there are over 13,000 distinct CDR3 sequences, roughly 49% of which are singletons. Sample: esophageal tumor tissue. These receptors were taken from a male donor with esophageal squamous cell carcinoma.

This chain links TRBV7-2 with TRBJ1-1; 9 nucleotides align to TRBD2. The better agreement between TRBJ2-7 and the DNA end casts doubt on the J call. CDR3 length: 15 amino acids. The V gene's germline CDR1 is SGHTA and CDR2 FQGNSA. The CDR3 coding sequence is TGTGCCAGCAGCCCTCGCGCTAGCGGGATATACGAGCAGTACTTC. This codes for CASSPRASGIYEQYF.

The chain is built from TRBV11-1 and TRBJ2-3; 8 bases line up with TRBD1. CDR1 and CDR2 from the germline V gene are SGHAT and FQDESV (reference sequence). Trimming took 5 bases from V and 1 from J; bases not matched to a gene: 11. The CDR3 covers 17 residues. Here the CDR3 reads CASSQGVGTGRTDTQYF. In nucleotides, the CDR3 is TGTGCCAGCAGCCAGGGGGTCGGGACAGGCCGCACAGATACGCAGTATTTT. Full variable domain (outside the CDR3, taken from reference TRBV11-1 and TRBJ2-3): EAEVAQSPRYKITEKSQAVAFWCDPISGHATLYWYRQILGQGPELLVQFQDESVVDDSQLPKDRFSAERLKGVDSTLKIQPAELGDSAMYLCASSQGVGTGRTDTQYFGPGTRLTVL.

V is TRBV12-3 or TRBV12-4 and J is TRBJ2-6, with D tentatively TRBD1 (6 bases). The J call is in doubt because the DNA end fits TRBJ2-5 better. This CDR3 spans 14 amino acids. CDR3 sequence: CASSRTAMEETQYF. In DNA form, the CDR3 reads TGTGCCAGCAGCCGGACAGCAATGGAAGAGACCCAGTACTTC.

A note on this clonotype: Being one base from a much bigger clone, this may be a read error. This CDR3 reads CASSRSAGQNEQYF. The CDR3 DNA is TGCGCCAGCAGCCGTTCTGCGGGTCAAAATGAGCAGTACTTC. The chain is built from TRBV5-1 and TRBJ2-5, with D possibly being TRBD2 (5 bases). The CDR3 is 14 amino acids. Trimming pared 4 bases from V and 11 bases from J, leaving 21 bases between. Per the germline V gene, CDR1 is SGHRS and CDR2 is YFSETQ.

Notes on this clonotype: Lacking the conserved final phenylalanine or tryptophan, this CDR3 likely reflects a read error. It is unclear where the CDR3 begins or ends on the DNA, so no DNA is shown, and the CDR3 is as TCRdb lists it. V and J are TRBV7-6 and TRBJ1-6; TRBD1 is the table's D call and was not checked against the DNA. The CDR3 region is 18 residues in length, termini included. Germline values: CDR1 SGHVS, CDR2 FNYEAQ. This chain's CDR3 is CASSPIYAGGRNEQFFGP.

This clonotype was counted once. The chain is built from TRBV5-1 and TRBJ1-6; tentative D call: TRBD1 (5 bases). CDR3 length: 14 amino acids. V was cut by 5 bases and J by 7 bases, with 13 bases left in between. Per the germline V gene, CDR1 is SGHRS and CDR2 is YFSETQ. The CDR3 region is CASRSTEDNSPLHF. The CDR3 nucleotides are TGCGCCAGCAGGTCGACAGAGGACAATTCACCCCTCCACTTT.

The chain is built from TRBV11-2 and TRBJ1-1; D is perhaps TRBD1 (5 bases). In germline, CDR1 is SGHAT, CDR2 FQNNGV. V gave up 3 bases and J gave up 2 bases, with 10 bases separating them. The CDR3 spans 14 residues. The CDR3 DNA reads as TGTGCCAGCAGCTTTCAGGGCAAAAACACTGAAGCTTTCTTT. Its protein product is CASSFQGKNTEAFF.

This clonotype was observed at least ten times. This sequence may be a read error, since a much larger clone differs from it by one base. V gene TRBV10-1 combines with J gene TRBJ2-5; D not resolved. The germline V gene has CDR1 WNHNN and CDR2 SYGVQD (reference sequence). This CDR3 spans 14 amino acids. Trimming shortened V by 0 bases and J by 11 bases, and 16 bases separated the two germline ends. The CDR3 is CASSESISTNEQYF. DNA for the CDR3: TGCGCCAGCAGTGAGTCGATCTCTACCAATGAGCAGTACTTC.

This clonotype was seen only once. The V and J genes are TRBV7-2 and TRBJ2-1, with TRBD2 identical over 7 bases. This CDR3 has 15 amino acids. The germline CDR1 and CDR2 sequences are SGHTA and FQGNSA. Trimming removed 2 bases from V and 3 bases from J; junction bases left unmatched: 4. The CDR3 region has the DNA TGTGCCAGCAGCTTATGGCCTAGCGGCTACAATGAGCAGTTCTTC. Translation gives CASSLWPSGYNEQFF. The whole variable domain, remainder taken from reference TRBV7-2 and TRBJ2-1, is GAGVSQSPSNKVTEKGKDVELRCDPISGHTALYWYRQSLGQGLEFLIYFQGNSAPDKSGLPSDRFSAERTGGSVSTLTIQRTQQEDSAVYLCASSLWPSGYNEQFFGPGTRLTVL.

This clonotype has at least ten counts. The V call is TRBV5-5, the J call TRBJ1-1; tentative D call: TRBD1 (5 bases). There are 15 residues in the CDR3. V lost 4 bases and J 3 bases, leaving 16 bases between the germline ends. Germline V gene sequence: CDR1 SGHKS, CDR2 YYEKEE (reference sequence). The CDR3 is CASSPTVVRDTEAFF. The CDR3 DNA reads as TGTGCCAGCAGCCCGACTGTTGTCAGGGACACTGAAGCTTTCTTT.

A note on this clonotype: At one boundary the junction diverges from the germline segment, which might be a read error. The chain joins TRBV5-3 to TRBJ2-5; D is undetermined. TRBV5-3 is designated an ORF whose function remains uncertain. The CDR3 has 15 residues. The CDR3 region is CASSLAVLTGETQYF. CDR3 nucleotide sequence: TGTGCCAGCAGCTTGGCCGTCCTTACGGGAGAGACCCAGTACTTC.

Regarding this clonotype: A much more abundant neighbour one base away suggests this may be a read error. The V and J genes are TRBV27 and TRBJ2-5; a weak D match, TRBD2 (6 bases). Germline loops: CDR1 MNHEY, CDR2 SMNVEV (reference sequence). Trimming removed 6 bases at V and 11 bases at J, with 19 bases between. The CDR3 totals 13 residues. For the CDR3, the DNA is TGTGCCAGCAGGAATAGCGGTTCTGATGAGCAGTACTTC. Its protein product is CASRNSGSDEQYF.

The rearrangement joins TRBV7-6 to TRBJ2-1; D is unresolved. The J call may be incorrect, as the DNA end agrees better with TRBJ2-7. There are 12 residues in the CDR3. From germline, CDR1 is SGHVS and CDR2 FNYEAQ. The CDR3 loop reads CASSSLRYEQYF. The DNA of the CDR3 is TGTGCCAGCAGCTCACTGCGGTACGAGCAGTACTTC.

The genes are TRBV6-5 and TRBJ2-1; D is possibly TRBD1 or TRBD2 (5 bases each). CDR1 is MNHEY, CDR2 SVGAGI, per germline. The CDR3 runs 16 residues. V lost 2 bases, J lost 3 bases, and 14 bases lay in between. The CDR3 DNA sequence: TGTGCCAGCAGTTACCAGGGCGTCGGGAACTACAATGAGCAGTTCTTC. This translates into CASSYQGVGNYNEQFF.

This clonotype was observed a single time. A much larger clone sits a single nucleotide away, making a read error possible. The chain has TRBV5-1 and TRBJ2-3; D perhaps matches TRBD2 (5 bases). Trimming cost V 2 bases and J 6 bases, with 19 bases left between them. Germline CDR1 SGHRS, CDR2 YFSETQ. This CDR3 has 16 residues. CDR3 bases: TGCGCCAGCAGCTTACCTCTCTACGGAGCGGCCGATACGCAGTATTTT. This encodes CASSLPLYGAADTQYF.

The chain combines TRBV20-1 with TRBJ2-5, with D perhaps matching TRBD1 (6 bases). The closer fit of TRBJ2-7 to the DNA end suggests the J call may be wrong. This CDR3 is 12 amino acids long. CDR1 is DFQATT and CDR2 is SNEGSKA in the germline V gene (reference sequence). In DNA form, the CDR3 reads TGCAGTGCAGGACAGAGATACTACGAGCAGTACTTC. Amino acids: CSAGQRYYEQYF.

The chain joins TRBV7-2 to TRBJ1-5; D gene unclear. CDR3 length equals 12 residues. The germline V gene encodes CDR1 SGHTA and CDR2 FQGNSA. Trimming cost V 4 bases and J 7 bases, with 8 bases left between them. This CDR3 is CASSSTGQPQHF. The CDR3 DNA is TGTGCCAGCAGCTCGACCGGGCAGCCCCAGCATTTT.

The rearrangement links TRBV7-2 to TRBJ2-6, with a tentative D call TRBD2 (6 bases). The assigned J gene may be wrong: the sequence end matches TRBJ2-7 better. The V gene's germline CDR1 is SGHTA and CDR2 FQGNSA. The CDR3 extends over 19 amino acids. The CDR3 region is CASSLARVGGTGSYNEQYF. The CDR3 DNA sequence: TGTGCCAGCAGCTTAGCGAGGGTCGGGGGTACGGGCTCCTACAATGAGCAGTACTTC.

This clonotype has a count of ten or more. The chain links TRBV7-2 to TRBJ2-1; D is ambiguous. Deletions cut 2 bases from V and 2 bases from J, with 10 bases between. Germline V gene data show CDR1 as SGHTA and CDR2 as FQGNSA. The CDR3 consists of 15 residues. The CDR3 DNA sequence: TGTGCCAGCAGCTTATACTCCGGAACCTACAATGAGCAGTTCTTC. Amino acid sequence: CASSLYSGTYNEQFF.

The chain recombines TRBV7-2 with TRBJ2-3; D is perhaps TRBD2 (5 bases). The DNA end is more similar to TRBJ2-1, so the J call may be wrong. The CDR3 covers 15 residues. The germline V gene encodes CDR1 SGHTA and CDR2 FQGNSA. The CDR3 nucleotides are TGTGCCAGCAGCCCCCAAGCGGCCTCCTACAATGAGCAGTTCTTC. Translated: CASSPQAASYNEQFF.

The DNA of the CDR3 is TGTGCCAGCAGTCAAGGGGGAGGGGCCACGTATAATTCACCCCTCCACTTT. As protein: CASSQGGGATYNSPLHF. The rearrangement links TRBV6-1 to TRBJ1-6, with D possibly TRBD1 on 6 matching bases. This CDR3 comprises 17 residues. From germline, CDR1 is MNHNS and CDR2 SASEGT. Between the trimmed V and J ends, which lost 5 bases and 4 bases, there was a span of 18 bases.

This clonotype was recorded once. The chain links TRBV24-1 to TRBJ2-3; TRBD1 aligns across 8 bases. With V trimmed by 4 bases and J by 1 base, 3 bases remained unmatched. The CDR3 is 15 residues long. Germline V lookup: CDR1 KGHDR, CDR2 SFDVKD. This chain's CDR3 is CATSEAGGGTDTQYF. In DNA form, the CDR3 reads TGTGCCACCAGTGAGGCAGGGGGCGGCACAGATACGCAGTATTTT.

V gene TRBV12-3 or TRBV12-4 combines with J gene TRBJ2-1; TRBD2 matches 9 bases. With the DNA end fitting TRBJ2-7 better, the J assignment may be wrong. The CDR3 covers 14 residues. CDR3 sequence: CASSYSGSGYEQYF. CDR3 in DNA: TGTGCCAGCAGTTATAGCGGGAGCGGCTACGAGCAGTACTTC.

The chain has TRBV7-3 and TRBJ2-1; TRBD2 aligns across 7 bases. Unmatched junction bases numbered 7, after V lost 2 bases and J lost 6 bases. CDR3 length: 15 residues. CDR1 is SGHTA and CDR2 is FQGTGA in the germline V gene. The CDR3 spells CASSLAGVTSNEQFF. CDR3 DNA sequence: TGTGCCAGCAGCTTAGCGGGAGTCACATCCAATGAGCAGTTCTTC.

The rearrangement links TRBV6-1 to TRBJ2-5; maybe TRBD1 (6 bases). The J call may be wrong; the DNA end is better matched by TRBJ2-7. The CDR3 extends over 16 amino acids. CDR1 is MNHNS, CDR2 SASEGT, per germline. Here the CDR3 reads CASRKMVQGDSYEQYF. CDR3 in DNA: TGTGCCAGCAGGAAGATGGTACAGGGCGACTCCTACGAGCAGTACTTC.

This clonotype turned up a few times. The V and J genes are TRBV7-2 and TRBJ2-7; D assignment may be TRBD1 or TRBD2 (5 bases each). The CDR3 is made up of 17 amino acids. From germline, CDR1 is SGHTA and CDR2 FQGNSA. V lost 5 bases and J lost 7, with 27 bases in between. The CDR3 DNA reads as TGTGCCAGCAGCCCAGGGCGGGTTGGGACGCTACGTCTGGAGCAGTACTTC. Its protein product is CASSPGRVGTLRLEQYF.

V is TRBV7-2 and J is TRBJ2-3, with 7 bases that match TRBD1. The DNA end favors TRBJ1-1, so the J call may be wrong. This CDR3 has 15 residues. CDR1 is SGHTA and CDR2 is FQGNSA in the germline V gene. CDR3 sequence (DNA): TGTGCCAGCAGCCGCTCGACAGGGTCGAACACTGAAGCTTTCTTT. Amino acid sequence: CASSRSTGSNTEAFF.

The chain couples TRBV7-2 to TRBJ1-2, with 8 bases that match TRBD1. This CDR3 contains 15 residues. CDR1 and CDR2 from the germline V gene are SGHTA and FQGNSA. The V segment lost 1 base and the J segment 4 bases; nucleotides outside the gene matches: 5. The CDR3 nucleotides are TGTGCCAGCAGCTTAGACGGGACAGGATCCTATGGCTACACCTTC. It translates to CASSLDGTGSYGYTF.

The sample holds many counts of this clonotype. The gene calls are TRBV6-2 or TRBV6-3 and TRBJ2-6; weak D call: TRBD1 (5 bases). V was clipped by 2 bases and J by 0 bases, with 5 bases between them. Germline V gene data show CDR1 as MNHEY and CDR2 as SVGEGT. The CDR3 has 15 residues. CDR3 nucleotide sequence: TGTGCCAGCAGTTACGACAGCTCTGGGGCCAACGTCCTGACTTTC. This sequence encodes CASSYDSSGANVLTF.

This chain connects TRBV2 to TRBJ2-4; D is perhaps TRBD2 (5 bases). CDR1 is SNHLY, CDR2 FYNNEI, per germline. Trimming took 6 bases from V and 13 from J, leaving 16 bases between them. The CDR3 contains 12 residues. The CDR3 DNA reads as TGTGCCAGCAGACTAGTCTTCGATACGCAGTACTTC. Its translation is CASRLVFDTQYF.

The chain carries TRBV6-6 and TRBJ2-7; 8 nucleotides align to TRBD2. This CDR3 contains 16 residues. CDR1 is MNHNY, CDR2 SVGAGI, per germline (reference sequence). Trimming cost V 0 bases and J 5 bases; bases outside gene matches: 9. CDR3 nucleotides: TGTGCCAGCAGTTACTCGAAGGCGGGACTAGGGAACGAGCAGTACTTC. Amino acid sequence: CASSYSKAGLGNEQYF.

This chain links TRBV28 with TRBJ2-1; 8 nucleotides match TRBD2. The ends lost 6 bases at V and 4 bases at J; junction bases unmatched: 14. CDR3 length: 17 residues. Germline V gene lookup returns CDR1 MDHEN and CDR2 SYDVKM. For the CDR3, the DNA is TGTGCCAGCAGGGGAATAACCGGGACTAGGATATACAATGAGCAGTTCTTC. Translated, it gives CASRGITGTRIYNEQFF. The whole variable domain, remainder taken from reference TRBV28 and TRBJ2-1, is DVKVTQSSRYLVKRTGEKVFLECVQDMDHENMFWYRQDPGLGLRLIYFSYDVKMKEKGDIPEGYSVSREKKERFSLILESASTNQTSMYLCASRGITGTRIYNEQFFGPGTRLTVL.